The entry below gives a single T cell receptor beta chain sequence along with its context. Its antigen is undetermined. The data stem from a study of long-term antiretroviral therapy in people with HIV. Overall study results and limits: HIV repertoires spanned narrower CDR3 length ranges than controls.

Germline assignment: CDR1 SQVTM and CDR2 ANQGSEA. The ends were cut back, 7 bases at V and 4 bases at J, with 19 bases in the middle. The CDR3 contains 14 residues. With survey level as its setting, the immunoSEQ assay was v3.0. Produced via immunoSEQ multiplex PCR; TCRdb's table is partial and in-frame only. The sample comprises roughly 5,700 clones, about three quarters of which are singletons, and 10% to 13% rests with the top ten. This specimen was unsorted PBMCs, taken 1.8 years before starting antiretroviral therapy. This chain joins TRBV29-1 and TRBJ1-2; a possible D gene is TRBD1 (5 bases). The clonotype comes from a man aged 40-55 years with HIV. DNA of the CDR3: TGCAGCGCCGACCCCGAGCGCCAGGGCTATGGCTACACCTTC. The encoded protein is CSADPERQGYGYTF. Using reference TRBV29-1 and TRBJ1-2 for the parts outside the CDR3, the full variable domain is SAVISQKPSRDICQRGTSLTIQCQVDSQVTMMFWYRQQPGQSLTLIATANQGSEATYESGFVIDKFPISRPNLTFSTLTVSNMSPEDSSIYLCSADPERQGYGYTFGSGTRLTVV.